The subject of this entry is one T cell receptor (beta chain). The repertoire was sequenced with immunoSEQ multiplex PCR; TCRdb's copy has only in-frame clones and lacks some. The table shows about 99,000 clones, with 87% occurring only once. The sample is drawn from a study of blood T cell repertoires in COVID-19. The sample comprised peripheral blood. This clonotype was sampled from a man aged 50-59 years in a cohort sampled during active COVID-19.

CDR3 in DNA: TGTGCCAGCAGCCGGTCCGCAGTGGAACAGGAAAAACTGTTTTTT. Its translation is CASSRSAVEQEKLFF. The gene calls are TRBV4-2 and TRBJ1-4; D not resolved. The V and J ends lost 4 bases and 8 bases respectively, with 17 bases between them. The V gene's germline CDR1 is LGHNA and CDR2 YNFKEQ. The CDR3 runs to 15 residues.